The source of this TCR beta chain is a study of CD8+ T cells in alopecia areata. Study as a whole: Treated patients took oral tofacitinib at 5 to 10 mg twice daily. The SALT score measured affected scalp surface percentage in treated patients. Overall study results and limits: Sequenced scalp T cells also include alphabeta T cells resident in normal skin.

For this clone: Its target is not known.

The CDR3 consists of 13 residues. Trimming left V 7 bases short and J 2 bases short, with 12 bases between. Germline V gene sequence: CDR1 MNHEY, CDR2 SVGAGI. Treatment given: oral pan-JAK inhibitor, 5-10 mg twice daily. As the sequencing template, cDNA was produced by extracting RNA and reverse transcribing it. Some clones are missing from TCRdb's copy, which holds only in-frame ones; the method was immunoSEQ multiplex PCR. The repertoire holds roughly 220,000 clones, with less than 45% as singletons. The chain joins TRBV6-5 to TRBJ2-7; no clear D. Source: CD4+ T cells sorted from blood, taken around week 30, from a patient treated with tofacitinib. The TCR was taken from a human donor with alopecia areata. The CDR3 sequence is CASIRADTYEQYF. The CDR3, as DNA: TGTGCCAGCATAAGGGCAGATACCTACGAGCAGTACTTC.